These 30 T cell receptor beta chains were sequenced from one sample in a study of monozygotic twins with inflammatory bowel disease. TCRdb re-analyzed the 5' RACE reads; it lists each CDR3 protein once, without DNA. The sample has 85,000 to 110,000 distinct CDR3 sequences, and its top ten clones hold under 2.5%. Input material: blood. The source of these receptors is a human donor with ulcerative colitis or Crohn's disease, or a healthy co-twin of an affected twin (not recorded which).

V is TRBV11-2 and J is TRBJ2-1. Germline V CDR1 and CDR2: SGHAT, FQNNGV. This CDR3 contains 15 residues. Here the CDR3 reads CASSLYESSYNEQFF.

This sequence joins TRBV2 and TRBJ2-5; TCRdb lists TRBD1, though no DNA is available to test this call. This CDR3 has 14 residues. Germline-derived CDR1 and CDR2 are SNHLY and FYNNEI. Here the CDR3 reads CASSDGRSQETQYF.

The chain joins TRBV28 to TRBJ2-3. Germline V lookup: CDR1 MDHEN, CDR2 SYDVKM. CDR3 length equals 15 residues. CDR3: CASSSGRGPTDTQYF.

The J gene is TRBJ2-7, the V gene TRBV18; no DNA is available, so the TRBD1 call from TCRdb remains unchecked. The CDR3 has 15 residues. Germline CDR1 KGHSH, CDR2 LQKENI. CDR3 region: CASSQPGQGVYEQYF.

This clonotype is classed as medium-sized by frequency. The V gene is TRBV10-2, the J gene TRBJ2-7; TCRdb gives TRBD1 as the D gene, but with no DNA this cannot be confirmed. Germline V gene data show CDR1 as WSHSY and CDR2 as SAAADI. The CDR3 totals 13 residues. CDR3 residues: CASSDPGAYEQYF.

The chain joins TRBV4-3 to TRBJ2-7; the TRBD2 assignment by TCRdb is unverifiable without DNA. The CDR3 runs 15 residues. CDR1 is LGHNA, CDR2 YSLEER, per germline. CDR3 region: CASSQLWRGAYEQYF.

V is TRBV29-1 and J is TRBJ1-2. This CDR3 spans 12 amino acids. The germline V gene encodes CDR1 SQVTM and CDR2 ANQGSEA. Here the CDR3 reads CSDGQLKYGYTF.

The chain's CDR3 is CASSTLGTGAYNEQFF. The chain is built from TRBV9 and TRBJ2-1; TCRdb outputs TRBD1, but without DNA this stays unchecked. Germline lookup yields CDR1 SGDLS and CDR2 YYNGEE. This CDR3 contains 16 residues.

V usage is TRBV6-2 or TRBV6-3 and J usage is TRBJ2-2; the TCRdb D gene call, TRBD1, has no DNA to confirm it. There are 15 residues in the CDR3. Germline V gene data show CDR1 as MNHEY and CDR2 as SVGEGT. The CDR3 here is CASRLSGTNTGELFF.

CDR3 region: CASSLGVGSYNEQFF. This rearrangement joins TRBV7-2 to TRBJ2-1; the TRBD2 assignment by TCRdb is unverifiable without DNA. Germline CDR1 reads SGHTA; CDR2 reads FQGNSA. This CDR3 has 15 residues.

The V gene is TRBV20-1, the J gene TRBJ2-4. In germline, CDR1 is DFQATT, CDR2 SNEGSKA (reference sequence). The CDR3 loop spans 15 amino acids. The CDR3 reads CSAGRPTVAKNIQYF.

The chain recombines TRBV19 with TRBJ2-7; with no DNA, the TCRdb D assignment of TRBD1 cannot be verified. Germline V gene lookup returns CDR1 LNHDA and CDR2 SQIVND (reference sequence). The CDR3 runs 15 residues. This CDR3 reads CASSIGETDSYEQYF.

This sequence joins TRBV13 and TRBJ2-7. The CDR3 covers 16 residues. The V gene's germline CDR1 is PRHDT and CDR2 FYEKMQ (reference sequence). This CDR3 reads CASSTWAGRYNYEQYF.

The chain combines TRBV12-3 or TRBV12-4 with TRBJ2-1; TCRdb designates TRBD2, a call that cannot be tested without DNA. CDR3 size: 13 residues. The CDR3 sequence: CASSLAGFDEQFF.

The chain has TRBV27 and TRBJ2-7. The CDR3 is made up of 11 amino acids. Germline CDR1 is MNHEY and CDR2 is SMNVEV (reference sequence). The CDR3 spells CASSLSAGKYF.

The chain employs TRBV7-2 and TRBJ1-6. Germline CDR1 is SGHTA and CDR2 is FQGNSA. The CDR3 loop spans 14 amino acids. The CDR3 sequence is CASSLGRLNSPLHF.

V usage is TRBV7-2 and J usage is TRBJ2-7; lacking DNA, the TRBD1 call made by TCRdb goes unchecked. The CDR3 totals 13 residues. CDR1 SGHTA and CDR2 FQGNSA come from the germline V gene. CDR3 region: CASSLPRGYEQYF.

The chain carries TRBV19 and TRBJ2-7; the TCRdb D gene call, TRBD1, has no DNA to confirm it. Germline V lookup: CDR1 LNHDA, CDR2 SQIVND (reference sequence). The CDR3 length is 15 residues. The CDR3 sequence is CASTPTGELAYEQYF.

The genes are TRBV12-3 or TRBV12-4 and TRBJ2-3; TCRdb indicates TRBD1, and absent DNA this call remains unverified. This CDR3 contains 15 residues. This CDR3 reads CASSLVGASADTQYF.

This sequence joins TRBV10-3 and TRBJ2-1; the D call of TRBD2 rests on TCRdb alone, since no DNA is present to check it. The CDR3 extends over 17 amino acids. Germline CDR1 and CDR2: ENHRY and SYGVKD. CDR3 protein: CAISEKASGSTYNEQFF.

The genes are TRBV12-3 or TRBV12-4 and TRBJ2-3. The CDR3 contains 13 residues. The CDR3 spells CASSLFVPDTQYF.

The rearrangement joins TRBV15 to TRBJ2-2. The V gene's germline CDR1 is LNHNV and CDR2 YYDKDF (reference sequence). The CDR3 extends over 14 amino acids. CDR3 sequence: CATRANPNTGELFF.

The genes are TRBV7-2 and TRBJ2-5. From germline, CDR1 is SGHTA and CDR2 FQGNSA. The CDR3 contains 12 residues. The CDR3 protein is CASSLQHETQYF.

This chain joins TRBV24-1 and TRBJ2-3; with no DNA, the TCRdb D assignment of TRBD2 cannot be verified. CDR1 is KGHDR, CDR2 SFDVKD, per germline. The CDR3 is 14 amino acids. CDR3 loop: CATSSWRVPDTQYF.

This chain uses TRBV25-1 with TRBJ2-4. CDR1 and CDR2 (germline): MGHDK, SYGVNS. This CDR3 comprises 16 residues. The CDR3 reads CASSDHTALAKNMQYF.

J is TRBJ2-5 and V is TRBV20-1; TCRdb indicates TRBD1, and absent DNA this call remains unverified. Germline V gene sequence: CDR1 DFQATT, CDR2 SNEGSKA (reference sequence). This CDR3 has 15 residues. CDR3 loop: CSARRLGQGVETQYF.

The chain links TRBV13 to TRBJ2-4; the TCRdb call, TRBD2, lacks DNA for checking. This CDR3 is 14 amino acids long. Germline values: CDR1 PRHDT, CDR2 FYEKMQ (reference sequence). CDR3 amino acids: CASRRAGEENIQYF. The whole variable domain, filled in from reference TRBV13 and TRBJ2-4, reads AAGVIQSPRHLIKEKRETATLKCYPIPRHDTVYWYQQGPGQDPQFLISFYEKMQSDKGSIPDRFSAQQFSDYHSELNMSSLELGDSALYFCASRRAGEENIQYFGAGTRLSVL.

The chain carries TRBV27 and TRBJ2-7; TCRdb proposes TRBD1, but this gene call is untestable without DNA. The CDR3 is 12 amino acids. Germline loops: CDR1 MNHEY, CDR2 SMNVEV (reference sequence). This CDR3 reads CASRQGNHEQYF.

The J gene is TRBJ2-1, the V gene TRBV7-2; as DNA is missing, the TRBD1 call by TCRdb cannot be tested. Germline V gene data show CDR1 as SGHTA and CDR2 as FQGNSA. The CDR3 runs 16 residues. Here the CDR3 reads CASSLVSGGLSNEQFF.

The chain combines TRBV7-2 with TRBJ1-6; TCRdb designates TRBD1, a call that cannot be tested without DNA. Per germline, CDR1 SGHTA and CDR2 FQGNSA. This CDR3 comprises 12 residues. CDR3 sequence: CASSPPGSPLHF.